This T cell receptor (beta chain) appears in the sequencing data of a study of CXCR3-negative and CXCR3-positive naive CD8 T cells. At the level of the study: The dataset comprises 110 million to 150 million TRB reads in total, with about 1.5 +/- 0.3 million reads per library. The study, taken as a whole, reports: Partially decreased CXCR3 expression was recorded after cryopreservation, and fresh PBMCs were used in most assays. Relative to CXCR3-negative naive cells, CXCR3-positive naive cells had more hydrophobic TRB CDR3s.

Remarks on this clonotype: Antigen unknown.

The length of the CDR3 is 14 residues. Germline values: CDR1 ENHRY, CDR2 SYGVKD. UMI labels and 5' RACE were used to prepare the TRB cDNA libraries. Using the 5' RACE reads, TCRdb records one entry per CDR3 protein without DNA. The sample's table shows 150,000 to 180,000 distinct CDR3 sequences. The receptor was isolated from a human donor in good health. Some clones in this sample may be carry-over from other donors' samples. This chain connects TRBV10-3 to TRBJ1-5; the TCRdb D gene call, TRBD1, has no DNA to confirm it. Sequenced material: naive CXCR3+ CD8+ T cells from blood. This sample's subset: CD45RO-CCR7+CD27+CD95- naive CD8+ T cells expressing CXCR3 (TNR3+). CDR3 residues: CAISENVPGEPQHF.